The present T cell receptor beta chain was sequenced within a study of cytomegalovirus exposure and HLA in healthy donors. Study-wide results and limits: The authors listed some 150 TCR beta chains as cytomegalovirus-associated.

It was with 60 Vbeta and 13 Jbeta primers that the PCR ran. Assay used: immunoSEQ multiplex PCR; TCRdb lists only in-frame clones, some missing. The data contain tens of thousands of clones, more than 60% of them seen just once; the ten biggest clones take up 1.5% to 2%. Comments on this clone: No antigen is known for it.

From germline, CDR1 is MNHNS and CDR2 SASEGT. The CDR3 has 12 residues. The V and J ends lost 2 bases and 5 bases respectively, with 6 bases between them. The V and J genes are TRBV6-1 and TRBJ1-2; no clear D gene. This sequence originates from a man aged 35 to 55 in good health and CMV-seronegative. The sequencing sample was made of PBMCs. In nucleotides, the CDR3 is TGTGCCAGCAGTGAATATCTGTATGGCTACACCTTC. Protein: CASSEYLYGYTF.